The 2 T cell receptor beta chains presented below share a single source sample, sequenced in a study of T cells in Graves' hyperthyroidism and ophthalmopathy. RNA transcripts yielded amplified TCR beta CDR3 regions. In the first-round RT-PCR of the TCR CDR3, the HTBI primer set was used. TCRdb processed the multiplex PCR reads anew with MiXCR; each CDR3 protein has one entry. The sample yields approximately 610,000 distinct CDR3 sequences, around 17% seen once. The sample consisted of blood. These receptors originate from a woman under 30 with Graves' hyperthyroidism.

The V and J genes are TRBV7-6 and TRBJ2-1; TRBD1 might be the D (6 bases). This CDR3 has 14 residues. The germline CDR1 and CDR2 sequences are SGHVS and FNYEAQ. V lost 5 bases to trimming and J lost 7 bases, with 15 bases between them. As DNA, the CDR3 is TGTGCCAGCAGCCTCCAAACAGGGTCTAATGAGCAGTTCTTC. Protein sequence: CASSLQTGSNEQFF.

This clonotype was counted ten times or more. This rearrangement joins TRBV2 to TRBJ2-1, with unresolved D. CDR1 and CDR2 from the germline V gene are SNHLY and FYNNEI. Trimming shortened V by 7 bases and J by 7 bases, and 14 bases separated the two germline ends. The CDR3 is 13 residues long. The CDR3: CASNLMALNEQFF. CDR3 coding DNA: TGTGCCAGCAATCTGATGGCGCTGAATGAGCAGTTCTTC.